These T cell receptor beta chains were read from a single sample in a study of blood T cells in healthy people across ages. A single record per CDR3 protein comes from TCRdb applying MiXCR to the 5' RACE reads. The repertoire has roughly 700,000 distinct CDR3 sequences, 45% to 50% of them found once; the top ten carry under 35%. What was sequenced was blood. These receptors all stem from a woman aged 60-75 years in good health. CDR3s include the opening cysteine and the closing phenylalanine or tryptophan. The order of the fields is V gene, J gene, CDR3 protein.

>TRBV20-1|TRBJ2-5
CSARGMAQETQYF
>TRBV7-9|-
CASSPPTGEADEQYF
>TRBV5-1|TRBJ2-7
CASSLANQGYEQYF
>TRBV7-2|-
CASSSGTMAYEQYF
>TRBV6-5|TRBJ1-4
CASSYQGPRTNEKLFF
>TRBV11-2|TRBJ2-7
CASSLNMAKPGEQYF
>TRBV29-1|TRBJ2-1
CSVSGSLYNEQFF
>TRBV5-1|TRBJ2-7
CASSPGQGQTYEQYF
>TRBV11-1|TRBJ2-1
CASSLRDSSYNEKFF
>TRBV10-3|TRBJ1-4
CAISESRQANEKLFF
>TRBV29-1|TRBJ1-2
CSVQRDRGYYGYTF
>TRBV10-3|TRBJ1-2
CAITPGQGAGYGYTF
>TRBV28|TRBJ1-2
CASSGGQGRGGYTF
>TRBV3-1|TRBJ2-1
CASRQGTSGRANEQFF
>TRBV7-2|TRBJ2-2
CASSQRGTGTAGELFF
>TRBV7-7|-
CASSLGGPQTQYF
>TRBV7-9|TRBJ2-1
CASRPSGLVNEQFF
>TRBV20-1|TRBJ2-3
CSARDRRVGFGGTQYF
>TRBV7-3|TRBJ2-1
CASSLKATGSLHNEQFF
>TRBV7-2|TRBJ2-1
CASSLGLAFYEQFF
>TRBV7-2|TRBJ2-5
CASSLGRGQQETQYF
>TRBV12-3/TRBV12-4|TRBJ1-2
CAVGDYYTGGSGYTF
>TRBV2|TRBJ2-6
CARGQGLEPGANVLTF
>TRBV29-1|TRBJ2-1
CSVYGGSSYNEQFF
>TRBV28|TRBJ2-7
CASSGTSGRLWSSYEQYF
>TRBV4-2|TRBJ2-7
CASSPITSGVSHEQYF
>TRBV7-9|TRBJ2-3
CASSPPPSLAGEVDTQYF
>TRBV4-3|TRBJ2-5
CASSQDLWERETQYF
>TRBV20-1|TRBJ1-1
CSASWTGGTEAFF
>TRBV30|-
CAWLPGVGEQYF
>TRBV29-1|TRBJ2-3
CSVEPASTDTQYF
>TRBV20-1|TRBJ2-7
CSASKASGRYEQYF
>TRBV19|TRBJ2-3
CASSPPGLGADTQYF
>TRBV20-1|TRBJ2-1
CSARDQVYEQFF
>TRBV20-1|TRBJ2-3
CSALAGLRGTDTQYF
>TRBV10-3|TRBJ2-5
CASKGGTSGRALQEVQYF
>TRBV7-6|TRBJ2-3
CASSSSGREAQDTQYF